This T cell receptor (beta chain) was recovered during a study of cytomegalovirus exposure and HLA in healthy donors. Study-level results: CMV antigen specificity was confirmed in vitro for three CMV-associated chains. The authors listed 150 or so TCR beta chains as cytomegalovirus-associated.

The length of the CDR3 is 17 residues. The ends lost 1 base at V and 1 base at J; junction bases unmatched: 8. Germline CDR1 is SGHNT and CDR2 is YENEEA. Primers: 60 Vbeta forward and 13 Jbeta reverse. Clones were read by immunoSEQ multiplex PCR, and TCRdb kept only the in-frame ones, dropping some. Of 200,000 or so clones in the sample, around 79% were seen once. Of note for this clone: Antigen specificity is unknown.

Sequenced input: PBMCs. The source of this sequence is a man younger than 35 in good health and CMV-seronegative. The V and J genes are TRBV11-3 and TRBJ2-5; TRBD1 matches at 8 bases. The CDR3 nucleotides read TGTGCCAGCAGCTTAGGTCAGGGGGCGCAGATCCAAGAGACCCAGTACTTC. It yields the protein CASSLGQGAQIQETQYF.